This T cell receptor (beta chain) was sequenced during a study of CD8 T cells in ankylosing spondylitis. This clonotype was counted a few times. The V gene end was trimmed by 3 bases and the J gene end by 0 bases; junction bases not matched to a gene: 10. From germline, CDR1 is KGHSH and CDR2 LQKENI. The CDR3 runs to 18 residues. Quantitative 5'-RACE with molecular barcodes was used to make the TCR beta libraries. From the 5' RACE reads, TCRdb called clonotypes with MiXCR, one entry per CDR3 protein. The data hold 250,000 or so distinct CDR3 sequences, with roughly a tenth observed a single time. This TCR derives from a male donor with ankylosing spondylitis or in good health (not recorded which). V is TRBV18 and J is TRBJ2-4; 8 nucleotides align to TRBD2. The sequenced sample was blood, either unsorted or a sorted T cell fraction (not recorded which). CDR3 protein: CASSPYSGGAEAKNIQYF. The CDR3 region has the DNA TGTGCCAGCTCACCCTACTCGGGAGGGGCCGAAGCCAAAAACATTCAGTACTTC. The variable domain in full, completed from reference TRBV18 and TRBJ2-4, reads NAGVMQNPRHLVRRRGQEARLRCSPMKGHSHVYWYRQLPEEGLKFMVYLQKENIIDESGMPKERFSAEFPKEGPSILRIQQVVRGDSAAYFCASSPYSGGAEAKNIQYFGAGTRLSVL.